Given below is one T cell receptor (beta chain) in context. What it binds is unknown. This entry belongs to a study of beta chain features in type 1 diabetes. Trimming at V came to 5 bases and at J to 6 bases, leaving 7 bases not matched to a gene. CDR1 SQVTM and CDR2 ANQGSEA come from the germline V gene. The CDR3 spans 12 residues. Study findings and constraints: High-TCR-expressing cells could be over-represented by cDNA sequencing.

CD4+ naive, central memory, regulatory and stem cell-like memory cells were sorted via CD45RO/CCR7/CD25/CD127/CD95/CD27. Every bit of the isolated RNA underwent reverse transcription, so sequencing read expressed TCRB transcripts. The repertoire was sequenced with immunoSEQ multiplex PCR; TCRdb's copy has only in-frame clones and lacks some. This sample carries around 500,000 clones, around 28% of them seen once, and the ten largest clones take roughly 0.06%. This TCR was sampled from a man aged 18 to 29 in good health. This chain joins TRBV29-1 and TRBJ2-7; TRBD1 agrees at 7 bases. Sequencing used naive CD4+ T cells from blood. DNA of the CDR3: TGCAGCGTTACAGGGGTCGTACCCGAGCAGTACTTC. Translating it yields CSVTGVVPEQYF.